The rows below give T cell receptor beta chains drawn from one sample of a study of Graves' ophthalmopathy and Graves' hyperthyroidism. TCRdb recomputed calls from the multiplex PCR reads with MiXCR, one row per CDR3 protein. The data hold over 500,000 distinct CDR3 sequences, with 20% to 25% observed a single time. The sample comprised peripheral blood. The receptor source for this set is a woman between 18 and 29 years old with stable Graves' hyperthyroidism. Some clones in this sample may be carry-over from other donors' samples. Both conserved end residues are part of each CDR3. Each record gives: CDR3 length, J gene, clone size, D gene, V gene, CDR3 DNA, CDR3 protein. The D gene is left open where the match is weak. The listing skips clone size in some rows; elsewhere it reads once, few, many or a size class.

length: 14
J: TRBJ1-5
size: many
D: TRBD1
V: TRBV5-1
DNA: TGTGCCAGCAGCCCCGGACAGGGAGGACAGCCCCAGCATTTT
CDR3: CASSPGQGGQPQHF

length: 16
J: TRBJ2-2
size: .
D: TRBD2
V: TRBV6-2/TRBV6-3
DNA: TGTGCCAGCCTCAGGGCGGGAGGAAGGAACACCGGGGAGCTGTTTTTT
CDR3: CASLRAGGRNTGELFF

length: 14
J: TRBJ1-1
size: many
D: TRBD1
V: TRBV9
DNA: TGTGCCAGCAGTGTCGGGACAGGAAACACTGAAGCTTTCTTT
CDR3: CASSVGTGNTEAFF

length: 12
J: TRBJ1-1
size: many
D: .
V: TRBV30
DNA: TGTGCCTGGAGTGTAGGGAACACTGAAGCTTTCTTT
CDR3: CAWSVGNTEAFF

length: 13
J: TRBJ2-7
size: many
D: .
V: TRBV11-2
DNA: TGTGCCAGCAGCTTAGCCCCCCGTGACGAGCAGTACTTC
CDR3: CASSLAPRDEQYF

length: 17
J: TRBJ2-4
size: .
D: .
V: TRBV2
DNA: TGTGCCAGCAGCCTCCCCACAATGACTTTAGCCAAAAACATTCAGTACTTC
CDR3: CASSLPTMTLAKNIQYF

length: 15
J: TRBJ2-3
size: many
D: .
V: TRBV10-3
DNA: TGTGCCATCAGTGCTACAGGTGGGGGTACAGATACGCAGTATTTT
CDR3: CAISATGGGTDTQYF

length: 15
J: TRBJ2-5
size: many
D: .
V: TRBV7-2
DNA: TGTGCCAGCAGCCGGAATAAACAGGCTATCGAGACCCAGTACTTC
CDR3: CASSRNKQAIETQYF

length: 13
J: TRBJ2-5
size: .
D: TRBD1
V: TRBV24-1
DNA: TGTGCCACCAGCACAGGGGGCGAAGAGACCCAGTACTTC
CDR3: CATSTGGEETQYF

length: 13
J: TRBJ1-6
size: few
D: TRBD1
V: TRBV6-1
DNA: TGTGCCAGCAAAACAGGGGAAAATTCACCCCTCCACTTT
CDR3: CASKTGENSPLHF

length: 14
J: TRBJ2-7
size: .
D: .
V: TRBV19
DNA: TGTGCCAGCAGCGAGGTCCGGGGACCCTACGAGCAGTACTTC
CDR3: CASSEVRGPYEQYF

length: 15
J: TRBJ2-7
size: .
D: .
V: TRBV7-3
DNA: TGTGCCAGCAGCTTAACGCCGGCTCACTCCTACGAGCAGTACTTC
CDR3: CASSLTPAHSYEQYF

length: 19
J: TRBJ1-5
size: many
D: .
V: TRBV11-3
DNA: TGTGCCAGCAGCTTAGGGGGGGCAGGGATGGGTCGGAGCAATCAGCCCCAGCATTTT
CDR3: CASSLGGAGMGRSNQPQHF

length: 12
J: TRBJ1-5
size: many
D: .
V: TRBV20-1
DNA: TGCAGTGCAAGACAGGCCACGGGGCCCCAGCATTTT
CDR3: CSARQATGPQHF

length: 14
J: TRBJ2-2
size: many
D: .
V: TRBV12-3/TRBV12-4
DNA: TGTGCCAGCAGTCAACTAAGGGGCACCGGGGAGCTGTTTTTT
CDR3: CASSQLRGTGELFF

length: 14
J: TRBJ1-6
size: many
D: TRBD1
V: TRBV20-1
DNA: TGCAGTGCTAGAGCAGGGACAGTCACATCACCCCTCCACTTT
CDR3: CSARAGTVTSPLHF

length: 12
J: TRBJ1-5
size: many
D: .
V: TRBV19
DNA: TGTGCCAGTACGGAGGCGGGTCAGCCCCAGCATTTT
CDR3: CASTEAGQPQHF

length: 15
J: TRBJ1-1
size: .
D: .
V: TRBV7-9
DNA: TGTGCCAGCAGCACTCCGGGACACTTGAACACTGAAGCTTTCTTT
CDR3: CASSTPGHLNTEAFF

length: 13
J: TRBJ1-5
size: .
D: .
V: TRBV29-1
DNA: TGCAGCGTGGAATTGGGGCCCAATCAGCCCCAGCATTTT
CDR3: CSVELGPNQPQHF

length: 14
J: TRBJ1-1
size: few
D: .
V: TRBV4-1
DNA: TGCGCCAGCGGAATAAGACGGGAGAACACTGAAGCTTTCTTT
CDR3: CASGIRRENTEAFF

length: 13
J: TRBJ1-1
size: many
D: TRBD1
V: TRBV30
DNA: TGTGCCTGGAGGGGAAACAGGGGTACTGAAGCTTTCTTT
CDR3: CAWRGNRGTEAFF

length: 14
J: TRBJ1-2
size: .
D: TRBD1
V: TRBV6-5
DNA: TGTGCCAGCAGTTCCCAGACAGGGTACTATGGCTACACCTTC
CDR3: CASSSQTGYYGYTF

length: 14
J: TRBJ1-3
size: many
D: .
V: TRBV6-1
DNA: TGTGCCACCGACTTCAGGGGAAGAGGAGACACCATATATTTT
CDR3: CATDFRGRGDTIYF

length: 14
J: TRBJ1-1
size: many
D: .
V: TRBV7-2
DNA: TGTGCCAGCAGCTTAGGGCCGGGACGGCCTGAAGCTTTCTTT
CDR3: CASSLGPGRPEAFF

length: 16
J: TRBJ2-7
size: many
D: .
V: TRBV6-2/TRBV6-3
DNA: TGTGCCAGCAGTCTGAAGAGGGGACGGAGATCCTACGAGCAGTACTTC
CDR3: CASSLKRGRRSYEQYF

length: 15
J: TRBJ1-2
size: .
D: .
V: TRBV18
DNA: TGTGCCAGCTCACCTCTGGCATCGGGTGGTTATGGCTACACCTTC
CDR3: CASSPLASGGYGYTF

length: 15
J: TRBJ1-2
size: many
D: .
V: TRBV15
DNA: TGTGCCACCAGCAGAGACAGGGGTAGGGGCTATGGCTACACCTTC
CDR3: CATSRDRGRGYGYTF

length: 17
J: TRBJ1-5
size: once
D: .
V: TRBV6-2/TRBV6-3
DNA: TGTGCCAGCAGTTACACGGACCCTACGTGGGACAATCAGCCCCAGCATTTT
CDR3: CASSYTDPTWDNQPQHF

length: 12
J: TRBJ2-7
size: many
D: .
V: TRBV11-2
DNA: TGTGCCAGCAGCTCAGCGGTGGGAGAGCAGTACTTC
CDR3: CASSSAVGEQYF

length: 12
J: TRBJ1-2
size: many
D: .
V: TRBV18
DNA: TGTGCCAGCTCATCAAACGGGTATGGCTACACCTTC
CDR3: CASSSNGYGYTF

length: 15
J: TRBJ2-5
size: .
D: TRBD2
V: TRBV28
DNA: TGTGCCAGCAGTATCCCGCGGGGGATTGAGGAGACCCAGTACTTC
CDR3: CASSIPRGIEETQYF

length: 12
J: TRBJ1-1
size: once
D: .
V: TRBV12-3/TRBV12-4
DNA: TGTGCCAGCAGTTCGAGGGACGAGGAAGCTTTCTTT
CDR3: CASSSRDEEAFF

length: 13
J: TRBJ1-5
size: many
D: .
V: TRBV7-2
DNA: TGTGCCAGCAGCATTAAGGGGAATCAGCCCCAGCATTTT
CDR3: CASSIKGNQPQHF